One and the same sample provided the 29 T cell receptor beta chains below, sequenced in a study of T-cell memory formation after mild COVID-19. One entry per CDR3 protein results from TCRdb running MiXCR on the 5' RACE reads. The sample lists about 140,000 distinct CDR3 sequences, 19% seen once, with about 2.1% in the top ten. Sequencing was done on a sample of PBMCs or a T cell subset sorted from them (not recorded which). The receptors derive from an adult woman who had mild COVID-19 (a few samples of this study predate the infection). Cell type and time point are not known.

The chain recombines TRBV3-1 with TRBJ2-7; 7 nucleotides align to TRBD2. The CDR3 runs 15 residues. Per germline, CDR1 LGHDT and CDR2 YNNKEL (reference sequence). V was pared by 1 base and J by 5 bases, with 8 bases of the junction left unmatched. CDR3 residues: CASSQGGRLADEQYF. Written as DNA, the CDR3 is TGTGCCAGCAGCCAAGGTGGCAGGCTAGCGGACGAGCAGTACTTC.

This clonotype was seen more than once but under ten times. This chain's CDR3 is CASSTLGAGTDTQYF. CDR3 DNA: TGTGCCAGCAGTACCCTGGGGGCGGGCACAGATACGCAGTATTTT. The J gene is TRBJ2-3, the V gene TRBV7-9; TRBD1 is a possible D gene (6 bases). V dropped 6 bases and J dropped 1 base, with 14 bases sitting between them. The CDR3 sequence is 15 residues long. Germline values: CDR1 SEHNR, CDR2 FQNEAQ (reference sequence). The whole variable domain, filled in from reference TRBV7-9 and TRBJ2-3, reads DTGVSQNPRHKITKRGQNVTFRCDPISEHNRLYWYRQTLGQGPEFLTYFQNEAQLEKSRLLSDRFSAERPKGSFSTLEIQRTEQGDSAMYLCASSTLGAGTDTQYFGPGTRLTVL.

This sequence joins TRBV6-5 and TRBJ2-3, with unresolved D. The ends were cut back, 6 bases at V and 2 bases at J, with 18 bases in the middle. This CDR3 is built from 16 residues. Germline V gene data show CDR1 as MNHEY and CDR2 as SVGAGI. CDR3 sequence reads: CASRSQAVLLTDTQYF. The CDR3, as DNA: TGTGCCAGCAGAAGTCAGGCGGTCCTTCTCACAGATACGCAGTATTTT.

This clonotype appeared a few times. The gene calls are TRBV5-1 and TRBJ1-5, with 8 bases fitting TRBD1. The germline gives CDR1 SGHRS, CDR2 YFSETQ. V was pared by 4 bases and J by 6 bases, with 15 bases of the junction left unmatched. The CDR3 is made up of 17 amino acids. CDR3 loop: CASSQLPTGVGGQPQHF. The CDR3 nucleotides are TGCGCCAGCAGCCAGCTACCGACAGGGGTAGGGGGTCAGCCCCAGCATTTT.

This clonotype was counted between two and nine times. This chain connects TRBV12-3 or TRBV12-4 to TRBJ2-2; D ambiguous. The CDR3 totals 15 residues. Deletions cut 7 bases from V and 3 bases from J, with 15 bases between. In DNA form, the CDR3 reads TGTGCCAGCACCCCCCAACGGCTGGACACCGGGGAGCTGTTTTTT. As protein: CASTPQRLDTGELFF.

The chain couples TRBV12-3 or TRBV12-4 to TRBJ2-1, with D perhaps matching TRBD1 (5 bases). The V end was cut by 6 bases, the J end by 0 bases, with 12 bases between. CDR3 length: 15 residues. The CDR3 nucleotides are TGTGCCAGCAGGCCCAGGGTTTCCTCCTACAATGAGCAGTTCTTC. It codes for CASRPRVSSYNEQFF.

There are a few counts of this clonotype. The chain recombines TRBV6-6 with TRBJ1-2; D gene uncertain. The CDR3 is made up of 12 amino acids. Between the trimmed V and J ends, which lost 5 bases and 8 bases, there was a span of 12 bases. Germline V lookup: CDR1 MNHNY, CDR2 SVGAGI (reference sequence). Written as DNA, the CDR3 is TGTGCCAGCAGTCGGGATCTACGCGGCTACACCTTC. It is translated as CASSRDLRGYTF.

This clonotype appeared a few times. V gene TRBV5-1 combines with J gene TRBJ2-1, with D possibly being TRBD1 or TRBD2 (5 bases each). The CDR3 spans 14 residues. V lost 0 bases to trimming and J lost 7 bases, with 11 bases between them. CDR1 is SGHRS, CDR2 YFSETQ, per germline. In DNA form, the CDR3 reads TGCGCCAGCAGCTTGGGGGACGCTCAGAATGAGCAGTTCTTC. It yields the protein CASSLGDAQNEQFF.

Only a few counts were recorded for this clonotype. The chain carries TRBV7-2 and TRBJ2-5; D unclear. The CDR3 loop spans 14 amino acids. CDR1 and CDR2 (germline): SGHTA, FQGNSA. V shed 5 bases and J shed 2 bases, with 12 bases lying between them. Here the CDR3 reads CASSARATQETQYF. CDR3 DNA sequence: TGTGCCAGCAGCGCCCGGGCCACTCAAGAGACCCAGTACTTC.

The chain combines TRBV9 with TRBJ2-5; possibly TRBD1 or TRBD2 for D (6 bases each). The CDR3 covers 14 residues. CDR1 is SGDLS, CDR2 YYNGEE, per germline. Trimming pared 3 bases from V and 5 bases from J, leaving 14 bases between. CDR3 DNA: TGTGCCAGCAGCGCAGAAGGGGGGAAGGAGACCCAGTACTTC. Amino acid sequence: CASSAEGGKETQYF. Full variable domain (missing parts from reference TRBV9 and TRBJ2-5): DSGVTQTPKHLITATGQRVTLRCSPRSGDLSVYWYQQSLDQGLQFLIQYYNGEERAKGNILERFSAQQFPDLHSELNLSSLELGDSALYFCASSAEGGKETQYFGPGTRLLVL.

About this clonotype: An end of the junction does not agree with germline; a read error may underlie this. The rearrangement joins TRBV4-3 to TRBJ2-7; 9 bases map to TRBD1. In germline, CDR1 is LGHNA, CDR2 YSLEER. The CDR3 is made up of 15 amino acids. In DNA form, the CDR3 reads TGCGCCAGCAGCCCGCAAGCCGGACAGGGGATTAGCACGGACTTC. This codes for CASSPQAGQGISTDF.

This chain connects TRBV6-5 to TRBJ2-7; 7 bases line up with TRBD2. Losses at the gene ends were 5 bases for V and 3 bases for J; bases not matched to a gene: 7. The germline CDR1 and CDR2 sequences are MNHEY and SVGAGI. The CDR3 spans 14 residues. The CDR3: CASSQEGGSYEQYF. CDR3 in DNA: TGTGCCAGCAGTCAGGAGGGCGGGAGCTACGAGCAGTACTTC.

The rearrangement uses TRBV20-1 and TRBJ2-1; 12 bases match TRBD2. The CDR3 has 16 amino acids. Trimming at V came to 0 bases and at J to 4 bases, leaving 4 bases not matched to a gene. Germline CDR1 reads DFQATT; CDR2 reads SNEGSKA (reference sequence). CDR3 nucleotide sequence: TGCAGTGCTAGAGAGACTAGCGGGAGCTATTACAATGAGCAGTTCTTC. It codes for CSARETSGSYYNEQFF.

The chain is built from TRBV24-1 and TRBJ2-2, with D maybe TRBD1 (5 bases). V was trimmed by 2 bases and J by 7 bases, leaving 13 bases between them. The CDR3 totals 15 residues. Germline V gives CDR1 KGHDR, CDR2 SFDVKD. The CDR3 nucleotides are TGTGCCACCAGTGATTATGGACACCTCCGCGGGGAGCTGTTTTTT. Translation gives CATSDYGHLRGELFF.

The chain combines TRBV7-3 with TRBJ2-2, with D maybe TRBD1 (5 bases). This CDR3 has 15 amino acids. The ends were cut back, 1 base at V and 3 bases at J, with 9 bases in the middle. CDR1 SGHTA and CDR2 FQGTGA come from the germline V gene. The CDR3 spells CASSLIQGYTGELFF. CDR3 bases: TGTGCCAGCAGCTTAATCCAGGGCTACACCGGGGAGCTGTTTTTT.

This clonotype was found a few times. The V and J genes are TRBV4-2 and TRBJ2-6; 7 bases align to TRBD1. Trimming removed 4 bases from V and 1 base from J; junction bases left unmatched: 7. In germline, CDR1 is LGHNA, CDR2 YNFKEQ. The CDR3 extends over 17 amino acids. The CDR3 DNA reads TGTGCCAGCAGCCCCTCACAGGGGATATCTGGGGCCAACGTCCTGACTTTC. Its translation is CASSPSQGISGANVLTF.

V gene TRBV28 combines with J gene TRBJ2-5; 11 bases match TRBD2. J was trimmed by 4 bases and V by 5 bases; bases with no gene match: 6. The CDR3 extends over 15 amino acids. Germline V lookup: CDR1 MDHEN, CDR2 SYDVKM. CDR3 in amino acids: CASSTSGSVRETQYF. The DNA of the CDR3 is TGTGCCAGCAGTACTAGCGGGAGTGTTCGAGAGACCCAGTACTTC.

This clonotype was recorded a few times. J is TRBJ2-5 and V is TRBV11-2; D not certain. This CDR3 is built from 12 residues. The V end lost 5 bases, the J end lost 3 bases, and 7 bases lay between the germline ends. Germline V gene data show CDR1 as SGHAT and CDR2 as FQNNGV. CDR3 residues: CASSVGKETQYF. The CDR3 coding sequence is TGTGCCAGCAGCGTGGGCAAAGAGACCCAGTACTTC.

This clonotype appeared a few times. This chain links TRBV9 with TRBJ2-1; tentative D call: TRBD2 (5 bases). V gave up 4 bases and J gave up 2 bases, with 19 bases separating them. The CDR3 spans 17 residues. Germline V gene sequence: CDR1 SGDLS, CDR2 YYNGEE. CDR3 bases: TGTGCCAGCAGCCCTAACGCCCCCGGACTTACCTACAATGAGCAGTTCTTC. Its protein is CASSPNAPGLTYNEQFF.

This clonotype showed up just a few times. This rearrangement joins TRBV11-2 to TRBJ2-1; 12 bases map to TRBD2. Germline V gene lookup returns CDR1 SGHAT and CDR2 FQNNGV. V lost 5 bases to trimming and J lost 4 bases; unmatched junction nucleotides: 6. This CDR3 region has 16 residues. The CDR3 sequence: CASSPQTSGGYNEQFF. The CDR3 DNA follows: TGTGCCAGCAGCCCTCAGACTAGCGGGGGATACAATGAGCAGTTCTTC.

This clonotype has a handful of counts. The chain couples TRBV12-3 or TRBV12-4 to TRBJ1-1; no reliable D call. Deletions cut 4 bases from V and 4 bases from J, with 10 bases between. This CDR3 spans 13 amino acids. The CDR3 nucleotides read TGTGCCAGCAGTTACCTGACCTCCACTGAAGCTTTCTTT. Translation gives CASSYLTSTEAFF.

This chain uses TRBV5-1 with TRBJ1-1; a weak D match, TRBD1 (5 bases). Trimming removed 4 bases at V and 3 bases at J, with 13 bases between. Germline CDR1 and CDR2: SGHRS and YFSETQ. The CDR3 covers 14 residues. CDR3 sequence (DNA): TGCGCCAGCAGCAGGGGCGAAGGGGACACTGAAGCTTTCTTT. Translating it yields CASSRGEGDTEAFF.

This clonotype came up many times. The V call is TRBV7-2, the J call TRBJ2-3, with TRBD1 as a possible D gene (6 bases). The germline V gene has CDR1 SGHTA and CDR2 FQGNSA. This CDR3 has 13 amino acids. V dropped 0 bases and J dropped 6 bases, with 7 bases sitting between them. The CDR3 coding sequence is TGTGCCAGCAGCTTAGCAAGGGGGGATACGCAGTATTTT. It codes for CASSLARGDTQYF.

This chain connects TRBV7-2 to TRBJ2-3; 7 nucleotides agree with TRBD2. The CDR3 runs 12 residues. Germline trimming cut 5 bases from V and 10 bases from J; bases unmatched to any gene: 6. From germline, CDR1 is SGHTA and CDR2 FQGNSA. The CDR3 DNA follows: TGTGCCAGCAGCCGGGACCGGGGGGCGCAGTATTTT. It specifies CASSRDRGAQYF.

In this sample, this clonotype turned up many times. V is TRBV12-3 or TRBV12-4 and J is TRBJ2-6; TRBD1 is a possible D gene (6 bases). The CDR3 covers 16 residues. V gave up 4 bases and J gave up 1 base, with 11 bases separating them. CDR3 sequence reads: CASSSQGTSGANVLTF. DNA for the CDR3: TGTGCCAGCAGTTCACAGGGCACATCTGGGGCCAACGTCCTGACTTTC.

The V and J genes are TRBV7-8 and TRBJ2-7; TRBD2 matches at 8 bases. The CDR3 is made up of 16 amino acids. V shed 1 base and J 1 base; nucleotides not matched to a gene: 6. CDR1 and CDR2 from the germline V gene are SGHVS and FQNEAQ. The CDR3 region is CASSLDWRGASYEQYF. The CDR3 DNA reads TGTGCCAGCAGCTTAGATTGGCGGGGGGCTTCCTACGAGCAGTACTTC.

The genes are TRBV27 and TRBJ1-1; 8 nucleotides match TRBD1. Losses at the gene ends were 5 bases for V and 5 bases for J; bases not matched to a gene: 7. CDR1 and CDR2 (germline): MNHEY, SMNVEV (reference sequence). The CDR3 has 14 amino acids. CDR3 sequence: CASSPDRVLTEAFF. As DNA, the CDR3 is TGTGCCAGCAGTCCGGACAGGGTTTTAACTGAAGCTTTCTTT.

V and J are TRBV7-8 and TRBJ2-1; no clear D. Germline V gene data show CDR1 as SGHVS and CDR2 as FQNEAQ. Trimming pared 1 base from V and 6 bases from J, leaving 7 bases between. The CDR3 is made up of 13 amino acids. The CDR3 DNA sequence: TGTGCCAGCAGCTTAGGTTGGCCCAATGAGCAGTTCTTC. Protein sequence: CASSLGWPNEQFF.

The chain has TRBV20-1 and TRBJ1-3; unclear D gene. The V and J ends lost 3 bases and 2 bases respectively, with 8 bases between them. The CDR3 has 13 residues. CDR1 is DFQATT and CDR2 is SNEGSKA in the germline V gene (reference sequence). This chain's CDR3 is CSASKRPGNTIYF. CDR3 sequence (DNA): TGCAGTGCTAGTAAGAGGCCTGGAAACACCATATATTTT.